One TCR beta chain is described in this entry. The data are from a study of blood T cell repertoires in COVID-19. Study-level background: Sources were T cells, B-cell-depleted T cells, or PBMCs; the material itself was cDNA or gDNA.

Source study methods: It was from reference gene primer amplification that nucleated cell counts were estimated. Sequenced by immunoSEQ multiplex PCR; TCRdb stores in-frame clones only, minus some. Clonal size and the V and J genes are those of that table, whereas D and trimming came from the DNA. Of under 300,000 clones in the sample, nearly 90% are singletons; the top ten hold about 2.1%. Germline V gene sequence: CDR1 KGHSH, CDR2 LQKENI. V shed 6 bases and J 3 bases; nucleotides not matched to a gene: 3. CDR3 length equals 13 residues. The Seattle patients joined while their infection was active and were tracked longitudinally afterward.

The source material was peripheral blood. The clonotype was recovered from an older woman with COVID-19, enrolled during active disease. The chain recombines TRBV18 with TRBJ1-1; 8 nucleotides line up with TRBD1. The CDR3 loop reads CASSEQGDTEAFF. For the CDR3, the DNA is TGTGCCAGCTCGGAACAGGGGGACACTGAAGCTTTCTTT.